Below, 30 T cell receptor beta chains from the same sample are listed, as sequenced in a study of shared clonotypes between healthy human individuals (TCRdb year 2020). The receptor library was made with the immunoSEQ multiplex PCR assay. TCRdb retrieved this table from immuneACCESS and kept in-frame rearrangements only. Not all clones are present; in checked studies, unresolved V genes account for under half, and no reason is known for the remainder. The sample table lists 2 million or so clones, approximately 95% of them with a count of one. The ten largest clones take up roughly 1% of the sample. CD8 naive samples consisted of CD45RO-negative cells that were positively selected for CCR7, yielding a CD45RA+CCR7+ population without TemRA cells. Sequencing was done on a sample of naive CD8+ T cells sorted from blood. The cell subset or site label for this specimen denotes: CD45RA+CCR7+. The receptor source for this set is a man aged 18 to 35 in good health.

The V gene is TRBV27, the J gene TRBJ1-5; TRBD1 might be the D (5 bases). The V gene's germline CDR1 is MNHEY and CDR2 SMNVEV (reference sequence). V was clipped by 7 bases and J by 4 bases, with 14 bases between them. The CDR3 contains 14 residues. The CDR3 nucleotides are TGTGCCAGCAATCTGACCCAGGGTAATCAGCCCCAGCATTTT. Translating it yields CASNLTQGNQPQHF.

This chain links TRBV29-1 with TRBJ2-1; D may correspond to TRBD1 or TRBD2 (5 bases each). Germline assignment: CDR1 SQVTM and CDR2 ANQGSEA. With 0 bases removed from V and 4 bases from J, the gap between germline ends came to 10 bases. The CDR3 totals 14 residues. The CDR3 spells CSVEEGTLYNEQFF. Written as DNA, the CDR3 is TGCAGCGTTGAAGAAGGGACGCTTTACAATGAGCAGTTCTTC.

CDR3 sequence reads: CASKTTVRADTQYF. For the CDR3, the DNA is TGTGCCAGCAAGACGACAGTTAGGGCAGATACGCAGTATTTT. The J gene is TRBJ2-3, the V gene TRBV2; possibly TRBD1 for D (5 bases). Germline CDR1 and CDR2: SNHLY and FYNNEI. The CDR3 spans 14 residues. Trimming removed 7 bases from V and 4 bases from J, with 15 bases in between.

This chain connects TRBV11-2 to TRBJ1-1, with no clear D. Deletions cut 3 bases from V and 1 base from J, with 6 bases between. Germline assignment: CDR1 SGHAT and CDR2 FQNNGV. The CDR3 totals 13 residues. The CDR3 nucleotides are TGTGCCAGCAGCTTCAAGGGGAACACTGAAGCTTTCTTT. This codes for CASSFKGNTEAFF.

The gene calls are TRBV5-4 and TRBJ2-2, with 10 bases that match TRBD2. Germline V gene data show CDR1 as SGHNT and CDR2 as YYREEE (reference sequence). With 5 bases clipped from V and 6 bases from J, the junction kept 7 bases outside the gene matches. This CDR3 spans 15 amino acids. The CDR3 spells CASRASGRLPGELFF. The CDR3 nucleotides are TGTGCCAGCAGGGCTAGCGGGAGATTGCCCGGGGAGCTGTTTTTT.

J is TRBJ2-5 and V is TRBV2; TRBD1 aligns across 8 bases. Germline assignment: CDR1 SNHLY and CDR2 FYNNEI. The length of the CDR3 is 15 residues. The J segment lost 5 bases and the V segment lost 1 base, leaving 6 bases of the junction unmatched. CDR3 DNA sequence: TGTGCCAGCAGTGAAGTCTTGACAGGGGTTGAGACCCAGTACTTC. Its translation is CASSEVLTGVETQYF.

With regard to this clone: This sample includes further DNA sequences coding for the same CDR3. The gene calls are TRBV4-1 and TRBJ1-1; D is possibly TRBD1 (6 bases). Per germline, CDR1 MGHRA and CDR2 YSYEKL. V was shortened by 1 base and J by 4 bases, with 10 bases between the two germline ends. The CDR3 has 14 residues. The CDR3 here is CASSQVQGGTEAFF. In nucleotides, the CDR3 is TGCGCCAGCAGCCAAGTACAGGGCGGCACTGAAGCTTTCTTT.

This chain uses TRBV11-2 with TRBJ1-2, with TRBD1 as a possible D gene (5 bases). This CDR3 is built from 13 residues. V lost 5 bases and J 8 bases, leaving 15 bases between the germline ends. Germline CDR1 SGHAT, CDR2 FQNNGV. The DNA of the CDR3 is TGTGCCAGCAGCCCCGCTTGGGACGCCGGCTACACCTTC. Translated: CASSPAWDAGYTF. Filled out from reference TRBV11-2 and TRBJ1-2, the complete variable domain reads EAGVAQSPRYKIIEKRQSVAFWCNPISGHATLYWYQQILGQGPKLLIQFQNNGVVDDSQLPKDRFSAERLKGVDSTLKIQPAKLEDSAVYLCASSPAWDAGYTFGSGTRLTVV.

Notes on this clone: Compared with germline, one end of the junction differs, possibly owing to a read error. The chain carries TRBV19 and TRBJ1-6; 9 bases fit TRBD1. The CDR3 has 10 amino acids. Germline V gene data show CDR1 as LNHDA and CDR2 as SQIVND (reference sequence). Here the CDR3 reads CASLNRDRDF. CDR3 nucleotides: TGTGCCAGTCTAAACCGGGACAGGGACTTT.

V usage is TRBV7-9 and J usage is TRBJ2-7; no clear D gene. The germline V gene encodes CDR1 SEHNR and CDR2 FQNEAQ (reference sequence). This CDR3 is built from 17 residues. V was pared by 5 bases and J by 0 bases, with 20 bases between. CDR3 nucleotides: TGTGCCAGCAGCGCACCCGTGGCGGACCTAAGCTCCTACGAGCAGTACTTC. Amino acid sequence: CASSAPVADLSSYEQYF.

In the case of this clone: This sample also contains other DNA sequences that code for the same CDR3. The chain uses TRBV28 and TRBJ1-1; D remains unclear. The germline V gene has CDR1 MDHEN and CDR2 SYDVKM. The CDR3 sequence is 12 residues long. Trimming stripped 2 bases from V and 5 bases from J, with 6 bases between. CDR3 amino acids: CASSLDGTEAFF. The CDR3 region has the DNA TGTGCCAGCAGTTTAGATGGGACTGAAGCTTTCTTT.

This chain joins TRBV11-2 and TRBJ2-1; 9 bases match TRBD2. CDR1 and CDR2 from the germline V gene are SGHAT and FQNNGV. V was pared by 8 bases and J by 3 bases, with 11 bases of the junction left unmatched. The CDR3 runs to 16 residues. The CDR3 loop is CASRSGGPGVYNEQFF. CDR3 bases: TGTGCCAGCCGTAGCGGGGGCCCTGGAGTCTACAATGAGCAGTTCTTC.

The chain couples TRBV6-1 to TRBJ2-7; 8 bases match TRBD2. The CDR3 is 15 residues long. Germline lookup yields CDR1 MNHNS and CDR2 SASEGT. V dropped 5 bases and J dropped 4; count of bases not matched to a gene: 10. Here the CDR3 DNA reads TGTGCCAGCAGTCCCCGGGGGGGGGCTAGTTACGAGCAGTACTTC. Its translation: CASSPRGGASYEQYF.

The V and J genes are TRBV7-9 and TRBJ2-5, with a weak D call TRBD1 (5 bases). The CDR3 length is 15 residues. Looked up from germline, CDR1 is SEHNR and CDR2 is FQNEAQ (reference sequence). The germline V and J ends were trimmed by 2 bases and 2 bases, with 12 bases remaining between them. CDR3 in amino acids: CASSLRSTDQETQYF. CDR3 DNA sequence: TGTGCCAGCAGCTTAAGGTCGACAGATCAAGAGACCCAGTACTTC.

V usage is TRBV27 and J usage is TRBJ2-3; TRBD1 is a possible D gene (6 bases). Germline V lookup: CDR1 MNHEY, CDR2 SMNVEV (reference sequence). The CDR3 is made up of 14 amino acids. The V gene lost 6 bases and the J gene lost 0 bases, with 10 bases spanning the gap. CDR3 region: CASRGQSSTDTQYF. The CDR3 DNA follows: TGTGCCAGCAGAGGACAGTCTAGCACAGATACGCAGTATTTT.

The gene calls are TRBV6-6 and TRBJ2-5; perhaps TRBD2 as D (5 bases). The CDR3 is 13 amino acids. Trimming took 11 bases from V and 5 from J, leaving 18 bases between them. Germline loops: CDR1 MNHNY, CDR2 SVGAGI (reference sequence). Here the CDR3 DNA reads TGTGCCGAAAAGGAGGATGGCTCGGAGACCCAGTACTTC. It encodes CAEKEDGSETQYF.

This sequence joins TRBV5-6 and TRBJ1-6; D ambiguous. Germline V gene lookup returns CDR1 SGHDT and CDR2 YYEEEE. V gave up 0 bases and J gave up 9 bases, with 13 bases separating them. The length of the CDR3 is 15 residues. Written as DNA, the CDR3 is TGTGCCAGCAGCTTGGGCGCAGGCCTAGGTTCACCCCTCCACTTT. It yields the protein CASSLGAGLGSPLHF.

J is TRBJ2-1 and V is TRBV27, with D possibly TRBD2 on 6 matching bases. Trimming removed 5 bases at V and 3 bases at J, with 20 bases between. The CDR3 contains 17 residues. Germline CDR1 and CDR2: MNHEY and SMNVEV (reference sequence). The CDR3 region has the DNA TGTGCCAGCAGTCCTTCGCCCGGGACTCCCCTCTACAATGAGCAGTTCTTC. This encodes CASSPSPGTPLYNEQFF.

The chain is built from TRBV6-1 and TRBJ2-7; D unresolved. CDR3 size: 15 residues. Germline loops: CDR1 MNHNS, CDR2 SASEGT. The V gene lost 4 bases and the J gene lost 0 bases, with 13 bases spanning the gap. The CDR3 DNA is TGTGCCAGCAGTGTTGCCGGGTCTAGCTCCTACGAGCAGTACTTC. Amino acid sequence: CASSVAGSSSYEQYF.

The CDR3, as DNA: TGTGCCAGTAGTACACTAGCGGGAGGCGAGCAGTACTTC. As protein: CASSTLAGGEQYF. The chain uses TRBV19 and TRBJ2-7; 12 nucleotides match TRBD2. The CDR3 is 13 residues long. The junction had 1 base not matched to a gene; V was cut back by 4 bases and J by 6 bases. CDR1 LNHDA and CDR2 SQIVND come from the germline V gene (reference sequence).

The rearrangement links TRBV18 to TRBJ2-2; D is possibly TRBD1 (6 bases). The germline V gene encodes CDR1 KGHSH and CDR2 LQKENI. This CDR3 comprises 18 residues. The ends were cut back, 0 bases at V and 3 bases at J, with 17 bases in the middle. This CDR3 reads CASSPPGTEDSYTGELFF. For the CDR3, the DNA is TGTGCCAGCTCACCACCTGGGACCGAGGACAGTTACACCGGGGAGCTGTTTTTT.

The V and J genes are TRBV10-1 and TRBJ2-1, with TRBD2 identical over 9 bases. This CDR3 is 17 amino acids long. V lost 3 bases and J lost 2; bases outside the gene matches: 8. In germline, CDR1 is WNHNN, CDR2 SYGVQD (reference sequence). The CDR3 sequence is CASSDLVSGGPYNEQFF. The CDR3, as DNA: TGCGCCAGCAGTGACTTGGTTAGCGGGGGCCCCTACAATGAGCAGTTCTTC.

This chain connects TRBV10-3 to TRBJ2-4; the match to TRBD2 covers 10 bases. Per the germline V gene, CDR1 is ENHRY and CDR2 is SYGVKD. Trimming removed 0 bases from V and 6 bases from J; junction bases left unmatched: 5. This CDR3 has 16 residues. The CDR3 here is CAISESVAGGINIQYF. In DNA, the CDR3 is TGTGCCATCAGTGAGTCGGTAGCGGGGGGTATAAACATTCAGTACTTC.

The V and J genes are TRBV27 and TRBJ2-5; 7 nucleotides line up with TRBD1. With 5 bases clipped from V and 1 base from J, the junction kept 4 bases outside the gene matches. Germline assignment: CDR1 MNHEY and CDR2 SMNVEV (reference sequence). This CDR3 region has 14 residues. CDR3 amino acids: CASSQTGPQETQYF. CDR3 sequence (DNA): TGTGCCAGCAGTCAGACAGGGCCCCAAGAGACCCAGTACTTC.

The rearrangement links TRBV7-9 to TRBJ1-6; D not certain. This CDR3 contains 15 residues. Germline lookup yields CDR1 SEHNR and CDR2 FQNEAQ (reference sequence). V gave up 1 base and J gave up 12 bases, with 16 bases separating them. The CDR3 region is CASSLVAGLAGPLHF. DNA for the CDR3: TGTGCCAGCAGCTTAGTAGCGGGGTTGGCGGGACCCCTCCACTTT.

The CDR3 nucleotides read TGTGCCACCAGCAGTTATGGACTAGCGGGAGAGTCCTACAATGAGCAGTTCTTC. Its translation is CATSSYGLAGESYNEQFF. The genes are TRBV15 and TRBJ2-1; TRBD2 matches 13 bases. CDR3 length: 18 amino acids. Trimming removed 3 bases from V and 1 base from J; junction bases left unmatched: 6. The V gene's germline CDR1 is LNHNV and CDR2 YYDKDF (reference sequence).

The chain is built from TRBV7-9 and TRBJ2-7, with D possibly TRBD1 on 5 matching bases. Trimming cost V 5 bases and J 2 bases, with 13 bases left between them. The CDR3 spans 14 residues. Germline loops: CDR1 SEHNR, CDR2 FQNEAQ (reference sequence). The CDR3 DNA reads TGTGCCAGCAGCCAGGGAAGTGGCCCCTACGAGCAGTACTTC. Residues: CASSQGSGPYEQYF.

The rearrangement uses TRBV28 and TRBJ1-4; 8 bases map to TRBD1. CDR3 size: 14 residues. V trimming: 5 bases; J trimming: 7 bases; junction bases outside the gene matches: 6. Germline values: CDR1 MDHEN, CDR2 SYDVKM. The CDR3 region is CASSQGQEAEKLFF. The CDR3, as DNA: TGTGCCAGCAGTCAGGGACAGGAGGCTGAAAAACTGTTTTTT.

The J gene is TRBJ1-3, the V gene TRBV5-6; TRBD1 matches 7 bases. This CDR3 spans 14 amino acids. The V gene end was trimmed by 5 bases and the J gene end by 2 bases; junction bases not matched to a gene: 4. Germline CDR1 is SGHDT and CDR2 is YYEEEE. In nucleotides, the CDR3 is TGTGCCAGCAGTACGGGACAGCCTGGAAACACCATATATTTT. Its translation is CASSTGQPGNTIYF.

This rearrangement joins TRBV6-1 to TRBJ2-7; no clear D. There are 14 residues in the CDR3. From germline, CDR1 is MNHNS and CDR2 SASEGT. V was pared by 4 bases and J by 1 base, with 11 bases between. This chain's CDR3 is CASSVTSSSYEQYF. DNA of the CDR3: TGTGCCAGCAGTGTGACTTCTTCTTCCTACGAGCAGTACTTC.